A selection of T cell receptor beta chains follows, all from one sample in a study of cytomegalovirus exposure and HLA in healthy donors. The method was immunoSEQ multiplex PCR; TCRdb's version includes in-frame clones alone and lacks a portion of them. The data contain under 200,000 clones, approximately 77% of them singletons. Sequenced sample: PBMCs. The receptors come from a man in his forties in good health and CMV-seropositive. The CDR3 runs from the conserved cysteine through the conserved F or W. Each record gives: V gene, clone size, J gene, D gene, CDR3 protein, CDR3 DNA. A D gene is named only where the DNA matches it firmly. Some rows have no size entry. The others give once, few or many, or a class for an expanded clone.

v_call: TRBV11-2; clone_size: -; j_call: TRBJ2-7; d_call: -; cdr3_aa: CASSLSREAGSYEQYF; cdr3_nt: TGTGCCAGCAGCTTAAGTCGGGAAGCGGGCTCCTACGAGCAGTACTTC
v_call: TRBV6-5; clone_size: -; j_call: TRBJ2-2; d_call: -; cdr3_aa: CASSYARGTGELFF; cdr3_nt: TGTGCCAGCAGTTACGCCAGGGGCACCGGGGAGCTGTTTTTT
v_call: TRBV7-9; clone_size: -; j_call: TRBJ2-1; d_call: TRBD2; cdr3_aa: CASSLDRYFASGFTNEQFF; cdr3_nt: TGTGCCAGCAGCTTAGACCGCTATTTCGCTAGCGGATTTACCAATGAGCAGTTCTTC
v_call: TRBV10-3; clone_size: -; j_call: TRBJ2-1; d_call: TRBD2; cdr3_aa: CAISGTSGSSNEQFF; cdr3_nt: TGTGCCATCAGTGGGACTAGCGGGTCCAGCAATGAGCAGTTCTTC
v_call: TRBV19; clone_size: -; j_call: TRBJ1-5; d_call: -; cdr3_aa: CASTHGRVVNQPQHF; cdr3_nt: TGTGCCAGTACCCACGGTCGGGTAGTCAATCAGCCCCAGCATTTT
v_call: TRBV19; clone_size: -; j_call: TRBJ1-5; d_call: -; cdr3_aa: CASTAYGRGGGNQPQHF; cdr3_nt: TGTGCCAGTACCGCATACGGCCGGGGAGGGGGCAATCAGCCCCAGCATTTT
v_call: TRBV4-2; clone_size: -; j_call: TRBJ2-1; d_call: TRBD2; cdr3_aa: CASTGLAGNSYNEQFF; cdr3_nt: TGTGCCAGCACCGGACTAGCGGGCAACTCCTACAATGAGCAGTTCTTC
v_call: TRBV27; clone_size: once; j_call: TRBJ2-1; d_call: TRBD2; cdr3_aa: CASSLSGVSYNEQFF; cdr3_nt: TGTGCCAGCAGTCTGAGCGGGGTATCCTACAATGAGCAGTTCTTC
v_call: TRBV7-8; clone_size: -; j_call: TRBJ2-5; d_call: -; cdr3_aa: CASSRGMDTQYF; cdr3_nt: TGTGCCAGCAGCCGGGGAATGGACACCCAGTACTTC
v_call: TRBV4-3; clone_size: -; j_call: TRBJ2-2; d_call: -; cdr3_aa: CASSRGQDTGELFF; cdr3_nt: TGCGCCAGCAGTAGGGGACAAGACACCGGGGAGCTGTTTTTT
v_call: TRBV7-9; clone_size: -; j_call: TRBJ2-3; d_call: -; cdr3_aa: CASSFLLGATTDTQYF; cdr3_nt: TGTGCCAGCAGCTTTTTGCTGGGGGCCACCACAGATACGCAGTATTTT
v_call: TRBV18; clone_size: few; j_call: TRBJ2-2; d_call: TRBD2; cdr3_aa: CASSRSQASGLTNTGELFF; cdr3_nt: TGTGCCAGCTCACGGTCCCAGGCTAGCGGGCTAACGAACACCGGGGAGCTGTTTTTT
v_call: TRBV7-9; clone_size: -; j_call: TRBJ1-4; d_call: -; cdr3_aa: CASGQGNEKLFF; cdr3_nt: TGTGCCAGCGGGCAGGGGAATGAAAAACTGTTTTTT
v_call: TRBV18; clone_size: -; j_call: TRBJ2-2; d_call: -; cdr3_aa: CASSRRDTSNTGELFF; cdr3_nt: TGTGCCAGCTCACGCCGGGACACCTCGAACACCGGGGAGCTGTTTTTT
v_call: TRBV4-2; clone_size: -; j_call: TRBJ1-4; d_call: -; cdr3_aa: CASSRGADNEKLFF; cdr3_nt: TGTGCCAGCAGCCGGGGCGCGGATAATGAAAAACTGTTTTTT
v_call: TRBV11-2; clone_size: -; j_call: TRBJ1-1; d_call: TRBD1; cdr3_aa: CASSNRGGNTEAFF; cdr3_nt: TGTGCCAGCAGCAACAGGGGTGGGAACACTGAAGCTTTCTTT
v_call: TRBV6-5; clone_size: -; j_call: TRBJ1-3; d_call: -; cdr3_aa: CASSTMEGNTIYF; cdr3_nt: TGTGCCAGCAGTACTATGGAGGGAAACACCATATATTTT
v_call: TRBV5-1; clone_size: once; j_call: TRBJ2-5; d_call: TRBD1; cdr3_aa: CASSLEGQAQETQYF; cdr3_nt: TGCGCCAGCAGCTTGGAAGGACAGGCTCAAGAGACCCAGTACTTC
v_call: TRBV7-9; clone_size: -; j_call: TRBJ2-1; d_call: TRBD1; cdr3_aa: CSSSTRQGGEQFF; cdr3_nt: TGTTCCAGCAGCACCAGACAGGGGGGTGAGCAGTTCTTC
v_call: TRBV7-9; clone_size: -; j_call: TRBJ2-7; d_call: -; cdr3_aa: CASSVKAISEQYF; cdr3_nt: TGTGCCAGCAGCGTCAAAGCCATATCCGAGCAGTACTTC